The 4 T cell receptor beta chains given below trace back to one sample, sequenced in a study of blood T cell repertoires in COVID-19. Only in-frame clones appear in the TCRdb table, and some are missing; sequencing was by immunoSEQ multiplex PCR. In the table there are 200,000 to 300,000 clones, approximately 90% of which are singletons. The sample consisted of peripheral blood. The receptors were gathered from a middle-aged woman with acute or convalescent COVID-19.

The rearrangement links TRBV5-5 to TRBJ1-6; D might be TRBD1 (6 bases). The V and J ends lost 0 bases and 7 bases respectively, with 17 bases between them. The germline V gene encodes CDR1 SGHKS and CDR2 YYEKEE (reference sequence). The CDR3 contains 17 residues. For the CDR3, the DNA is TGTGCCAGCAGCTTGGGGCCCCTTTGGACAGTGAATTCACCCCTCCACTTT. Encoded protein: CASSLGPLWTVNSPLHF.

The V gene is TRBV29-1, the J gene TRBJ1-1; D is undetermined. The CDR3 loop spans 13 amino acids. Trimming took off 1 base at V and 7 bases at J, with 13 bases between the two ends. Germline V gives CDR1 SQVTM, CDR2 ANQGSEA. The CDR3 loop reads CSVEGSLGNEAFF. The CDR3 coding sequence is TGCAGCGTTGAAGGCTCACTCGGGAATGAAGCTTTCTTT.

The rearrangement uses TRBV5-1 and TRBJ1-4; D not certain. Trimming took off 0 bases at V and 7 bases at J, with 13 bases between the two ends. Germline assignment: CDR1 SGHRS and CDR2 YFSETQ. There are 15 residues in the CDR3. The CDR3 protein is CASSLGEGLFEKLFF. CDR3 sequence (DNA): TGCGCCAGCAGCTTGGGAGAGGGATTGTTTGAAAAACTGTTTTTT. Filled out from reference TRBV5-1 and TRBJ1-4, the complete variable domain reads KAGVTQTPRYLIKTRGQQVTLSCSPISGHRSVSWYQQTPGQGLQFLFEYFSETQRNKGNFPGRFSGRQFSNSRSEMNVSTLELGDSALYLCASSLGEGLFEKLFFGSGTQLSVL.

The chain couples TRBV24-1 to TRBJ1-3; D is unresolved. Germline CDR1 KGHDR, CDR2 SFDVKD. This CDR3 is 15 amino acids long. V was pared by 5 bases and J by 0 bases, with 10 bases between. CDR3 amino acids: CATSGRRDSGNTIYF. The DNA for the CDR3 is TGTGCCACCAGTGGTAGGAGGGACTCTGGAAACACCATATATTTT.